Given below is one T cell receptor beta chain in context. J was trimmed by 6 bases and V by 6 bases; bases with no gene match: 5. Germline values: CDR1 SEHNR, CDR2 FQNEAQ (reference sequence). The CDR3 loop spans 14 amino acids. The data originate from a study of blood T cell repertoires in COVID-19. Libraries were prepared by immunoSEQ multiplex PCR; TCRdb keeps only in-frame clonotypes and omits some of them. Of about 270,000 clones detected, 80% to 95% appear once; the ten largest clones hold 2.8%. The sequencing sample was made of PBMCs or T cells enriched from blood (not recorded which). The source of this sequence is a man aged 40-55 years who had been exposed to COVID-19. The chain employs TRBV7-9 and TRBJ1-6; the match to TRBD1 covers 7 bases. CDR3 in DNA: TGTGCCAGCAGGATGGGACAGCCTAATTCACCCCTCCACTTT. Residues: CASRMGQPNSPLHF.